This record looks at one TCR beta chain sequence and its context. Some clones are missing from TCRdb's copy, which holds only in-frame ones; the method was immunoSEQ multiplex PCR. This sample has about 100,000 clones, with over 75% found just once. The sample belongs to a study of blood T cell repertoires in COVID-19. Background on the study: The analysed material was cDNA or gDNA that came from T cells, B-cell-depleted T cells, or PBMCs.

The V gene's germline CDR1 is MNHEY and CDR2 SMNVEV (reference sequence). Trimming stripped 3 bases from V and 7 bases from J, with 12 bases between. The CDR3 is 14 amino acids. This rearrangement joins TRBV27 to TRBJ2-2; D uncertain. This clonotype was obtained from a young man in a cohort sampled during active COVID-19. Sequenced: peripheral blood. CDR3 amino acids: CASSFSLTGGELFF. The CDR3, as DNA: TGTGCCAGCAGTTTCTCTCTTACCGGCGGGGAGCTGTTTTTT.